The 2 T cell receptor beta chains below come from one sample, sequenced in a study of identical twins. MiXCR, applied by TCRdb to the 5' RACE reads, yields one record per CDR3 protein. This sample has approximately 700,000 distinct CDR3 sequences, with 5.5% to 6.5% found just once. The sample taken for sequencing was naive T cells sorted from blood. The receptors here all came from a man between 18 and 35 years old in good health.

CDR3 residues: CASRGQAHGYTF. The CDR3 nucleotides read TGCGCCAGCAGGGGACAGGCTCATGGCTACACCTTC. The J gene is TRBJ1-2, the V gene TRBV5-1, with 8 bases fitting TRBD1. V was pared by 5 bases and J by 6 bases, with 3 bases of the junction left unmatched. Germline CDR1 SGHRS, CDR2 YFSETQ. This CDR3 has 12 residues.

This clonotype was recorded many times. This chain connects TRBV7-2 to TRBJ2-1; possibly TRBD2 for D (6 bases). V dropped 8 bases and J dropped 5 bases, with 19 bases sitting between them. This CDR3 contains 15 residues. The germline gives CDR1 SGHTA, CDR2 FQGNSA. The CDR3 bases are TGTGCCAGCCAGCCGGGCCACCGGGAGAACAATGAGCAGTTCTTC. This codes for CASQPGHRENNEQFF. Full variable domain (remainder filled in from reference TRBV7-2 and TRBJ2-1): GAGVSQSPSNKVTEKGKDVELRCDPISGHTALYWYRQSLGQGLEFLIYFQGNSAPDKSGLPSDRFSAERTGGSVSTLTIQRTQQEDSAVYLCASQPGHRENNEQFFGPGTRLTVL.